The 22 T cell receptor beta chains in this list originate from one sample, sequenced in a study of shared clonotypes between healthy human individuals. Clones were sequenced by immunoSEQ multiplex PCR, and TCRdb holds only the in-frame ones, with some missing. The sample holds 2 million to 2.5 million clones, 90% to 96% seen once. The sequenced sample was naive CD4+ T cells sorted from blood. Subset reported: CD45RA+ positively selected. The origin of the receptors is a man in his late teens or twenties in good health.

The chain recombines TRBV19 with TRBJ2-5; 7 bases fit TRBD2. This CDR3 region has 13 residues. The germline CDR1 and CDR2 sequences are LNHDA and SQIVND (reference sequence). V lost 9 bases to trimming and J lost 6 bases; unmatched junction nucleotides: 10. CDR3 sequence: CASTGGSGKTQYF. The CDR3 bases are TGTGCCAGCACTGGCGGGAGTGGGAAGACCCAGTACTTC. The full variable domain, completed using reference TRBV19 and TRBJ2-5, is DGGITQSPKYLFRKEGQNVTLSCEQNLNHDAMYWYRQDPGQGLRLIYYSQIVNDFQKGDIAEGYSVSREKKESFPLTVTSAQKNPTAFYLCASTGGSGKTQYFGPGTRLLVL.

The chain has TRBV7-9 and TRBJ1-4; possibly TRBD1 for D (5 bases). Trimming took off 3 bases at V and 8 bases at J, with 16 bases between the two ends. CDR1 and CDR2 (germline): SEHNR, FQNEAQ (reference sequence). CDR3 length: 15 residues. DNA for the CDR3: TGTGCCAGCAGCTTTGGAAGCCAGGGAGGGGAAAAACTGTTTTTT. This codes for CASSFGSQGGEKLFF.

V usage is TRBV6-5 and J usage is TRBJ2-1; D is possibly TRBD2 (5 bases). This CDR3 spans 14 amino acids. CDR1 and CDR2 from the germline V gene are MNHEY and SVGAGI. Trimming cost V 4 bases and J 10 bases, with 17 bases left between them. The CDR3 DNA reads as TGTGCCAGCAGTTCACGGACTCAACCCACAGAGCAGTTCTTC. Translated, it gives CASSSRTQPTEQFF.

The chain carries TRBV5-1 and TRBJ2-7, with 8 nucleotides matching TRBD1. The CDR3 is made up of 14 amino acids. Germline lookup yields CDR1 SGHRS and CDR2 YFSETQ. J lost 7 bases, V lost 7 bases, and 13 bases had no gene match. For the CDR3, the DNA is TGCGCCAGCTCACCGCGGGACAGGATATCGGAGCAGTACTTC. Translated, it gives CASSPRDRISEQYF. Supplemented by reference TRBV5-1 and TRBJ2-7, the full variable domain reads KAGVTQTPRYLIKTRGQQVTLSCSPISGHRSVSWYQQTPGQGLQFLFEYFSETQRNKGNFPGRFSGRQFSNSRSEMNVSTLELGDSALYLCASSPRDRISEQYFGPGTRLTVT.

With regard to this clone: Other DNA sequences in the same sample also yield this CDR3. V gene TRBV5-1 combines with J gene TRBJ2-3; 8 positions match TRBD1. The CDR3 has 16 amino acids. With 0 bases clipped from V and 4 bases from J, the junction kept 7 bases outside the gene matches. The germline V gene has CDR1 SGHRS and CDR2 YFSETQ. CDR3 nucleotides: TGCGCCAGCAGCTTGGGGCTGGCAGGGGGCGCAGATACGCAGTATTTT. The encoded protein is CASSLGLAGGADTQYF.

The rearrangement uses TRBV2 and TRBJ2-1, with TRBD2 matching over 8 bases. The germline V gene has CDR1 SNHLY and CDR2 FYNNEI. Unmatched junction bases numbered 6, after V lost 11 bases and J lost 3 bases. This CDR3 contains 13 residues. CDR3 DNA sequence: TGTGCCTCGCGGGAGGCCCTCTACAATGAGCAGTTCTTC. Translating it yields CASREALYNEQFF.

The chain carries TRBV2 and TRBJ2-3; D might be TRBD1 (6 bases). Germline loops: CDR1 SNHLY, CDR2 FYNNEI. CDR3 length: 15 residues. Trimming pared 1 base from V and 0 bases from J, leaving 8 bases between. The CDR3 here is CASSEGTASTDTQYF. DNA for the CDR3: TGTGCCAGCAGTGAAGGGACAGCTAGCACAGATACGCAGTATTTT.

This clone occurred once. V and J are TRBV28 and TRBJ1-3; D is possibly TRBD1 (6 bases). The germline V gene encodes CDR1 MDHEN and CDR2 SYDVKM. The CDR3 has 15 residues. Trimming shortened V by 2 bases and J by 8 bases, and 16 bases separated the two germline ends. This chain's CDR3 is CASSLVGGLRDTIYF. The CDR3 DNA follows: TGTGCCAGCAGTTTAGTCGGGGGGCTCAGGGACACCATATATTTT.

J is TRBJ1-2 and V is TRBV29-1; 10 bases line up with TRBD1. This CDR3 has 13 residues. Germline V gives CDR1 SQVTM, CDR2 ANQGSEA. V trimming: 6 bases; J trimming: 3 bases; junction bases outside the gene matches: 4. The CDR3 DNA follows: TGCAGCGTCCGGACAGGGGGGGACTATGGCTACACCTTC. Protein sequence: CSVRTGGDYGYTF.

This sequence joins TRBV7-2 and TRBJ1-3; no definite D call. CDR3 length: 15 residues. CDR1 and CDR2 (germline): SGHTA, FQGNSA. V lost 4 bases and J 0 bases, leaving 10 bases between the germline ends. The CDR3, as DNA: TGTGCCAGCAGCTGGTGGGTCAGCTCTGGAAACACCATATATTTT. Residues: CASSWWVSSGNTIYF.

J is TRBJ1-1 and V is TRBV6-5; TRBD1 aligns across 9 bases. With V trimmed by 6 bases and J by 4 bases, 6 bases remained unmatched. From germline, CDR1 is MNHEY and CDR2 SVGAGI. The CDR3 spans 14 residues. CDR3 region: CASRRTGVGTEAFF. As DNA, the CDR3 is TGTGCCAGCAGAAGGACAGGGGTCGGCACTGAAGCTTTCTTT.

This chain uses TRBV28 with TRBJ1-5; 7 bases map to TRBD1. CDR3 length equals 13 residues. The germline V gene has CDR1 MDHEN and CDR2 SYDVKM. Trimming removed 8 bases from V and 5 bases from J; junction bases left unmatched: 6. CDR3 in amino acids: CASVGQRYQPQHF. DNA of the CDR3: TGTGCCAGCGTGGGACAGAGATATCAGCCCCAGCATTTT.

The V and J genes are TRBV7-9 and TRBJ1-2, with 8 bases lining up with TRBD1. The germline V gene encodes CDR1 SEHNR and CDR2 FQNEAQ (reference sequence). With 5 bases clipped from V and 5 bases from J, the junction kept 16 bases outside the gene matches. The CDR3 length is 17 residues. CDR3 region: CASSPRTGLSETYGYTF. Written as DNA, the CDR3 is TGTGCCAGCAGCCCCCGGACAGGGTTGTCGGAGACGTATGGCTACACCTTC.

The rearrangement joins TRBV10-3 to TRBJ2-7, with 7 nucleotides matching TRBD2. The CDR3 is 13 residues long. From germline, CDR1 is ENHRY and CDR2 SYGVKD. With 11 bases clipped from V and 6 bases from J, the junction kept 13 bases outside the gene matches. CDR3 loop: CAVREVQGPEQYF. CDR3 DNA sequence: TGTGCCGTCCGGGAGGTACAAGGCCCCGAGCAGTACTTC.

This clone was counted a single time. The chain couples TRBV7-8 to TRBJ2-1; 11 nucleotides align to TRBD2. CDR3 length equals 14 residues. The junction had 5 bases not matched to a gene; V was cut back by 5 bases and J by 8 bases. Germline CDR1 is SGHVS and CDR2 is FQNEAQ. CDR3 in DNA: TGTGCCAGCAGCACTAGCGGGAGACGTGATGAGCAGTTCTTC. Translation: CASSTSGRRDEQFF. Together with reference TRBV7-8 and TRBJ2-1, the CDR3 gives the full variable domain: GAGVSQSPRYKVAKRGQDVALRCDPISGHVSLFWYQQALGQGPEFLTYFQNEAQLDKSGLPSDRFFAERPEGSVSTLKIQRTQQEDSAVYLCASSTSGRRDEQFFGPGTRLTVL.

This clone has a single count. One end of the junction fails to match germline, which may point to a read error. The chain has TRBV10-1 and TRBJ1-1; D unclear. This CDR3 spans 12 amino acids. Germline V lookup: CDR1 WNHNN, CDR2 SYGVQD (reference sequence). CDR3 coding DNA: TGTGCCAGCAGTGGGTCGGGCACTGAAGCTTTCTTT. Translated: CASSGSGTEAFF.

The chain links TRBV6-5 to TRBJ2-7, with D perhaps TRBD1 or TRBD2 (6 bases each). Trimming stripped 6 bases from V and 3 bases from J, with 15 bases between. The CDR3 runs to 14 residues. The germline CDR1 and CDR2 sequences are MNHEY and SVGAGI. CDR3 nucleotide sequence: TGTGCCAGCAGGGCTACAGGAGGGGGCTACGAGCAGTACTTC. It is translated as CASRATGGGYEQYF.

The chain couples TRBV19 to TRBJ1-6; D uncertain. CDR3 length equals 17 residues. Germline assignment: CDR1 LNHDA and CDR2 SQIVND (reference sequence). V was cut by 10 bases and J by 0 bases, with 19 bases left in between. CDR3: CATHGSLINSYNSPLHF. CDR3 sequence (DNA): TGTGCCACCCATGGGAGCCTAATCAACTCCTATAATTCACCCCTCCACTTT.

The chain employs TRBV9 and TRBJ1-6; D is possibly TRBD1 (5 bases). V gave up 0 bases and J gave up 8 bases, with 15 bases separating them. Looked up from germline, CDR1 is SGDLS and CDR2 is YYNGEE. The CDR3 totals 16 residues. The DNA for the CDR3 is TGTGCCAGCAGCGTAGGGGCATGGGGGACGGATTCACCCCTCCACTTT. Its protein product is CASSVGAWGTDSPLHF.

This clone has just one count. DNA for the CDR3: TGCGCCAGCAGCTTGGGACGACTAGCGGAAATATCACAAGAGACCCAGTACTTC. It codes for CASSLGRLAEISQETQYF. V is TRBV5-1 and J is TRBJ2-5; 9 bases match TRBD2. CDR1 and CDR2 (germline): SGHRS, YFSETQ. The trim removed 0 bases at V and 2 bases at J, leaving 11 bases unmatched. The CDR3 covers 18 residues.

The chain combines TRBV30 with TRBJ2-5; tentatively, D is TRBD1 (5 bases). Trimming took off 4 bases at V and 5 bases at J, with 23 bases between the two ends. The germline gives CDR1 GTSNPN, CDR2 SVGIG (reference sequence). This CDR3 is 16 amino acids long. The CDR3 loop is CAWTQAHIQSGETQYF. The CDR3 nucleotides read TGTGCCTGGACCCAAGCCCATATTCAGTCAGGGGAGACCCAGTACTTC.

This chain uses TRBV7-2 with TRBJ2-5; 11 nucleotides match TRBD2. V lost 1 base, J lost 10 bases, and 2 bases stayed unmatched. The CDR3 length is 13 residues. Germline V gene data show CDR1 as SGHTA and CDR2 as FQGNSA. The CDR3 region has the DNA TGTGCCAGCAGCTTAGGGCTAGCGGGGGGCCAGTACTTC. Translation: CASSLGLAGGQYF.